One sample yielded the 20 T cell receptor beta chains listed below, sequenced in a study of blood T cell repertoires in COVID-19. The protocol was immunoSEQ multiplex PCR, while the TCRdb copy is restricted to in-frame clones and leaves out a portion. This table has approximately 440,000 clones, less than 95% appearing once. The sequencing sample was made of PBMCs or T cells enriched from blood (not recorded which). The source of these receptors is a man aged 18 to 35 who had recovered from COVID-19.

The chain joins TRBV7-9 to TRBJ1-3; D is unclear. Germline V gene data show CDR1 as SEHNR and CDR2 as FQNEAQ (reference sequence). V lost 4 bases to trimming and J lost 8 bases, with 6 bases between them. This CDR3 has 11 residues. CDR3 nucleotide sequence: TGTGCCAGCAGCTCCCGCGACACCATATATTTT. Its protein is CASSSRDTIYF.

The chain is built from TRBV7-8 and TRBJ1-2; 8 bases align to TRBD1. The CDR3 consists of 19 residues. Trimming took 0 bases from V and 1 from J; bases not matched to a gene: 13. The germline gives CDR1 SGHVS, CDR2 FQNEAQ. DNA for the CDR3: TGTGCCAGCAGCTTAGCGCGGGGTCAGGGGGCGCGAGATAACTATGGCTACACCTTC. Translating it yields CASSLARGQGARDNYGYTF. Full variable domain (outside the CDR3, taken from reference TRBV7-8 and TRBJ1-2): GAGVSQSPRYKVAKRGQDVALRCDPISGHVSLFWYQQALGQGPEFLTYFQNEAQLDKSGLPSDRFFAERPEGSVSTLKIQRTQQEDSAVYLCASSLARGQGARDNYGYTFGSGTRLTVV.

This chain connects TRBV5-1 to TRBJ1-4; D might be TRBD1 (5 bases). With 2 bases removed from V and 4 bases from J, the gap between germline ends came to 9 bases. This CDR3 spans 14 amino acids. Germline lookup yields CDR1 SGHRS and CDR2 YFSETQ. For the CDR3, the DNA is TGCGCCAGCAGCTTTGGGGGGATTAATGAAAAACTGTTTTTT. Its translation is CASSFGGINEKLFF.

CDR3 protein: CASSSGTVGGQYF. As DNA, the CDR3 is TGTGCCAGCAGCTCTGGGACAGTAGGAGGGCAGTACTTC. This chain joins TRBV7-2 and TRBJ2-7; 7 nucleotides align to TRBD1. Trimming cost V 4 bases and J 9 bases; bases outside gene matches: 9. Germline assignment: CDR1 SGHTA and CDR2 FQGNSA. The CDR3 length is 13 residues.

The chain has TRBV5-1 and TRBJ2-1; 13 bases align to TRBD2. CDR1 is SGHRS and CDR2 is YFSETQ in the germline V gene. With V trimmed by 4 bases and J by 6 bases, 7 bases remained unmatched. This CDR3 has 16 residues. In nucleotides, the CDR3 is TGCGCCAGCAGCGAAGTCGGACTAGCGGGGGTCAATGAGCAGTTCTTC. Its translation is CASSEVGLAGVNEQFF.

The V gene is TRBV5-1, the J gene TRBJ1-1; no firm D call. The CDR3 extends over 14 amino acids. Trimming took 0 bases from V and 3 from J, leaving 9 bases between them. The germline V gene encodes CDR1 SGHRS and CDR2 YFSETQ. This CDR3 reads CASSLATADTEAFF. The CDR3 DNA reads TGCGCCAGCAGCTTGGCCACAGCGGACACTGAAGCTTTCTTT.

The chain employs TRBV5-6 and TRBJ1-4, with 8 bases aligning to TRBD1. This CDR3 comprises 17 residues. Germline V gene data show CDR1 as SGHDT and CDR2 as YYEEEE. Trimming at V came to 4 bases and at J to 6 bases, leaving 14 bases not matched to a gene. In DNA, the CDR3 is TGTGCCAGCAGCACCGACAGGGGAAGCCTACTCCATGAAAAACTGTTTTTT. Protein product: CASSTDRGSLLHEKLFF.

In its sample, this clone was seen once. This chain connects TRBV2 to TRBJ2-1; 11 bases align to TRBD2. Germline V lookup: CDR1 SNHLY, CDR2 FYNNEI. This CDR3 has 18 amino acids. V shed 6 bases, J shed 6 bases, and the junction held 16 bases outside the gene matches. For the CDR3, the DNA is TGTGCCAGCAGGCAAGCCACTAGCGGGAGAAGAGAGGGCAATGAGCAGTTCTTC. As protein: CASRQATSGRREGNEQFF.

Comments on this clone: A read error may account for a junction end that differs from germline. This chain uses TRBV19 with TRBJ2-1; TRBD2 might be the D (8 bases). The germline V gene encodes CDR1 LNHDA and CDR2 SQIVND (reference sequence). This CDR3 comprises 13 residues. Here the CDR3 reads CASRIAGQNEQFF. In nucleotides, the CDR3 is TGTGCCAGTAGGATAGCGGGACAGAATGAGCAGTTCTTC.

The chain employs TRBV9 and TRBJ2-1; TRBD2 aligns across 10 bases. CDR1 is SGDLS and CDR2 is YYNGEE in the germline V gene. Trimming removed 0 bases from V and 5 bases from J; junction bases left unmatched: 5. The CDR3 spans 16 residues. The CDR3 DNA reads TGTGCCAGCAGCGTAGCCCCAGCGGGAGGGAACAATGAGCAGTTCTTC. As protein: CASSVAPAGGNNEQFF.

The genes are TRBV27 and TRBJ1-3; D is uncertain. V shed 5 bases and J shed 4 bases, with 21 bases lying between them. CDR1 is MNHEY, CDR2 SMNVEV, per germline (reference sequence). The CDR3 loop spans 17 amino acids. The CDR3 coding sequence is TGTGCCAGCAGTCCGAGACCTCTACGGAGGCCAGGAAACACCATATATTTT. The encoded protein is CASSPRPLRRPGNTIYF.

The chain is built from TRBV12-3 or TRBV12-4 and TRBJ2-1, with 7 bases fitting TRBD1. The CDR3 has 13 amino acids. Germline trimming cut 7 bases from V and 5 bases from J; bases unmatched to any gene: 5. The CDR3 loop is CASILTGDNEQFF. The CDR3 DNA follows: TGTGCCAGCATCCTCACAGGGGACAATGAGCAGTTCTTC.

This CDR3 reads CASSPPVGTGVRETQYF. DNA of the CDR3: TGTGCCAGCTCACCACCCGTTGGGACAGGGGTACGAGAGACCCAGTACTTC. The chain recombines TRBV18 with TRBJ2-5; 10 nucleotides line up with TRBD1. Germline V CDR1 and CDR2: KGHSH, LQKENI. This CDR3 spans 17 amino acids. After removal of 0 bases from V and 4 bases from J, the junction contained 8 bases not matched to a gene. Combining the CDR3 with reference TRBV18 and TRBJ2-5 gives the whole variable domain NAGVMQNPRHLVRRRGQEARLRCSPMKGHSHVYWYRQLPEEGLKFMVYLQKENIIDESGMPKERFSAEFPKEGPSILRIQQVVRGDSAAYFCASSPPVGTGVRETQYFGPGTRLLVL.

This sequence joins TRBV28 and TRBJ1-4, with no clear D. Germline-derived CDR1 and CDR2 are MDHEN and SYDVKM. V lost 2 bases, J lost 2 bases, and 3 bases lay in between. The CDR3 contains 13 residues. Here the CDR3 reads CASSLRTNEKLFF. The CDR3 nucleotides read TGTGCCAGCAGTTTACGGACTAATGAAAAACTGTTTTTT.

This clone was observed once. The chain employs TRBV28 and TRBJ2-7, with D unclear. Germline V gives CDR1 MDHEN, CDR2 SYDVKM. With 3 bases removed from V and 0 bases from J, the gap between germline ends came to 9 bases. The CDR3 is 14 amino acids. This CDR3 is CASSLKSSSYEQYF. DNA of the CDR3: TGTGCCAGCAGTTTGAAAAGTAGCTCCTACGAGCAGTACTTC.

CDR3: CASSSRTVRTGELFF. CDR3 DNA sequence: TGTGCCAGCAGCTCCAGGACAGTCCGGACCGGGGAGCTGTTTTTT. The chain employs TRBV11-2 and TRBJ2-2, with a possible D match to TRBD1 (6 bases). The V end lost 4 bases, the J end lost 5 bases, and 14 bases lay between the germline ends. The CDR3 consists of 15 residues. From germline, CDR1 is SGHAT and CDR2 FQNNGV.

This chain links TRBV5-1 with TRBJ1-3, with D possibly being TRBD1 (6 bases). This CDR3 contains 15 residues. V was cut by 0 bases and J by 4 bases, with 11 bases left in between. The V gene's germline CDR1 is SGHRS and CDR2 YFSETQ. CDR3 loop: CASSLAWTDGNTIYF. The DNA of the CDR3 is TGCGCCAGCAGCTTGGCTTGGACAGACGGAAACACCATATATTTT.

Details on this clone: Germline and junction disagree at one end, which may indicate a read error. This chain joins TRBV19 and TRBJ2-5, with D possibly TRBD2 on 6 matching bases. Germline V CDR1 and CDR2: LNHDA, SQIVND (reference sequence). The CDR3 has 12 amino acids. Here the CDR3 reads CASSRRGETQYF. The CDR3 nucleotides are TGTGCCAGCAGTAGGCGGGGAGAGACCCAGTACTTC.

The chain couples TRBV6-1 to TRBJ1-6; D perhaps matches TRBD1 (6 bases). The CDR3 totals 17 residues. V lost 0 bases to trimming and J lost 7 bases, with 16 bases between them. The germline gives CDR1 MNHNS, CDR2 SASEGT. The CDR3 sequence is CASSEAPTPGANSPLHF. The CDR3 bases are TGTGCCAGCAGTGAAGCCCCCACCCCAGGGGCCAATTCACCCCTCCACTTT.

This clone was recorded only once. V is TRBV2 and J is TRBJ1-1, with unresolved D. This CDR3 spans 13 amino acids. V was shortened by 2 bases and J by 3 bases, with 7 bases between the two germline ends. CDR1 is SNHLY and CDR2 is FYNNEI in the germline V gene. The CDR3 spells CASSEMPDTEAFF. CDR3 DNA: TGTGCCAGCAGTGAAATGCCAGACACTGAAGCTTTCTTT.